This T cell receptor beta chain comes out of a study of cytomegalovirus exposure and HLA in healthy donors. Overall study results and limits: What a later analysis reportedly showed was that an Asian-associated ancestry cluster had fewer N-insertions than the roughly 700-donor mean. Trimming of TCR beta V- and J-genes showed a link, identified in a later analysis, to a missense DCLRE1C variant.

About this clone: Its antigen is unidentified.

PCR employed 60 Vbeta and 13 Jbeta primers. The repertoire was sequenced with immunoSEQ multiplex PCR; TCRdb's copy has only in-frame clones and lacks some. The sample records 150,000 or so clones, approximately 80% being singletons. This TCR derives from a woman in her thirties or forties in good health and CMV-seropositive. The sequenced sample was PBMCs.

The CDR3 region has the DNA TGTGCCAGCAGTCGGGAATTAGAGACCCAGTACTTC. It codes for CASSRELETQYF. The genes are TRBV28 and TRBJ2-5; tentative D call: TRBD2 (5 bases). V was pared by 5 bases and J by 4 bases, with 8 bases between. Looked up from germline, CDR1 is MDHEN and CDR2 is SYDVKM. The CDR3 is 12 residues long.